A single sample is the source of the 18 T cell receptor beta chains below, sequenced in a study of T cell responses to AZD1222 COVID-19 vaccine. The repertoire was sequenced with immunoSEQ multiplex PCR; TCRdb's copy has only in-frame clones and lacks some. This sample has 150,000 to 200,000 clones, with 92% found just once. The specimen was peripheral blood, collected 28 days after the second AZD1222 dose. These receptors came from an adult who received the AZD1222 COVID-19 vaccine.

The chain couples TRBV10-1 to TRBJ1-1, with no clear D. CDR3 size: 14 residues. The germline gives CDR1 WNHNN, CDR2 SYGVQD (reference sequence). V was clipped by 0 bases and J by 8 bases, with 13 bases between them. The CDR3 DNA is TGCGCCAGCAGTGAGTCTACTGGAACACAGGAAGCTTTCTTT. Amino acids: CASSESTGTQEAFF.

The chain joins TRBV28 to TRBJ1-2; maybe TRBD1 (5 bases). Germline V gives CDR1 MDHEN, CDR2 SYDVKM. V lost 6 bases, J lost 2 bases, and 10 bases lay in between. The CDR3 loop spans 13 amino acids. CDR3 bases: TGTGCCAGCAGGGGGACCTCAAACTATGGCTACACCTTC. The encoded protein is CASRGTSNYGYTF.

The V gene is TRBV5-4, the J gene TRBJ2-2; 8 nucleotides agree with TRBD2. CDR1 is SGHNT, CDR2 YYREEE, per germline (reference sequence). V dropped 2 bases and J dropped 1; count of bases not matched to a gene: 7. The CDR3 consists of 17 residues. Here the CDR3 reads CASSLGASGGNTGELFF. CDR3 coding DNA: TGTGCCAGCAGCTTAGGAGCGAGCGGGGGGAACACCGGGGAGCTGTTTTTT.

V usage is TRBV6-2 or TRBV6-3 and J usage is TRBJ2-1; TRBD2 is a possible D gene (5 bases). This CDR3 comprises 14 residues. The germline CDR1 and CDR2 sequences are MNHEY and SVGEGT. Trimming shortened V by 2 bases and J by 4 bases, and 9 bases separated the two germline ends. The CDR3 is CASSYSLAYNEQFF. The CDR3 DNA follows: TGTGCCAGCAGTTACAGTCTAGCTTACAATGAGCAGTTCTTC.

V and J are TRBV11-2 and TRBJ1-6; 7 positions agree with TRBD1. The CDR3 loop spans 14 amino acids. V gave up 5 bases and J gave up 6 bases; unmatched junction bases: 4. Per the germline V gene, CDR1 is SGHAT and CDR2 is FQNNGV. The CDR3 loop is CASSADRANSPLHF. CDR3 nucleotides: TGTGCCAGCAGCGCCGACAGGGCTAATTCACCCCTCCACTTT.

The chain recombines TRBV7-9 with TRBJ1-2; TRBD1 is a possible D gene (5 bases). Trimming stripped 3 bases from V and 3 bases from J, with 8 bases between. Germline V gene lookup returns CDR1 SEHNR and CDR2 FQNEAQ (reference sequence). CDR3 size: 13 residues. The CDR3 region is CASSFPGYYGYTF. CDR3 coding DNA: TGTGCCAGCAGCTTCCCAGGGTACTATGGCTACACCTTC.

The CDR3 sequence is CASSLTSSYEQYF. The CDR3 DNA reads as TGTGCCAGCAGCTTAACTAGCTCCTACGAGCAGTACTTC. The J gene is TRBJ2-7, the V gene TRBV11-3; tentatively, D is TRBD2 (5 bases). The germline gives CDR1 SGHNT, CDR2 YENEEA. The CDR3 is made up of 13 amino acids. The V and J ends lost 2 bases and 0 bases respectively, with 5 bases between them.

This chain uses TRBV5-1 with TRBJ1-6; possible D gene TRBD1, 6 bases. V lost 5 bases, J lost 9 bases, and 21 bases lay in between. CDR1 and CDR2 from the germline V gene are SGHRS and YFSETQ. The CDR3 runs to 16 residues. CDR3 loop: CASRARNRAQGSPLHF. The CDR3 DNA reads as TGCGCCAGCAGGGCTCGGAACAGGGCGCAAGGTTCACCCCTCCACTTT. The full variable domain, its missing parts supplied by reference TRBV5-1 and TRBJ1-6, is KAGVTQTPRYLIKTRGQQVTLSCSPISGHRSVSWYQQTPGQGLQFLFEYFSETQRNKGNFPGRFSGRQFSNSRSEMNVSTLELGDSALYLCASRARNRAQGSPLHFGNGTRLTVT.

CDR3 amino acids: CASSLTSGEVFEQFF. For the CDR3, the DNA is TGTGCCAGCAGCTTAACTAGCGGGGAGGTATTTGAGCAGTTCTTC. The chain joins TRBV6-5 to TRBJ2-1, with 10 nucleotides matching TRBD2. The length of the CDR3 is 15 residues. V was pared by 6 bases and J by 9 bases, with 11 bases of the junction left unmatched. Per germline, CDR1 MNHEY and CDR2 SVGAGI.

The CDR3 reads CASRPFLASYGYTF. CDR3 bases: TGTGCCAGCAGACCCTTCCTGGCTTCCTATGGCTACACCTTC. This chain links TRBV27 with TRBJ1-2; D unclear. CDR3 size: 14 residues. Trimming cost V 6 bases and J 4 bases, with 15 bases left between them. The germline V gene has CDR1 MNHEY and CDR2 SMNVEV (reference sequence).

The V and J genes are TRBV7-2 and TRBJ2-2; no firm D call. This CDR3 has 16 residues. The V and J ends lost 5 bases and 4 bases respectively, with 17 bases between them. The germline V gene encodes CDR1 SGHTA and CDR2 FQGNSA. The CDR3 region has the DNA TGTGCCAGCAGCCACCCGGGCCAGGTGATCACCGGGGAGCTGTTTTTT. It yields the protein CASSHPGQVITGELFF.

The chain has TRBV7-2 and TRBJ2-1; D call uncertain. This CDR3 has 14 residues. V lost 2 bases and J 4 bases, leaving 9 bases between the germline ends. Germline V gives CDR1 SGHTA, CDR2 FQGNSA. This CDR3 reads CASSLRAIYNEQFF. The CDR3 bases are TGTGCCAGCAGCTTAAGGGCGATTTACAATGAGCAGTTCTTC.

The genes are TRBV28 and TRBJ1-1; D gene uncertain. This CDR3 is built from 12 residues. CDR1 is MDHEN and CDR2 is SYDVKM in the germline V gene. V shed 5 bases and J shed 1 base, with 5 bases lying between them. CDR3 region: CASSARNTEAFF. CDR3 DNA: TGTGCCAGCAGTGCAAGGAACACTGAAGCTTTCTTT.

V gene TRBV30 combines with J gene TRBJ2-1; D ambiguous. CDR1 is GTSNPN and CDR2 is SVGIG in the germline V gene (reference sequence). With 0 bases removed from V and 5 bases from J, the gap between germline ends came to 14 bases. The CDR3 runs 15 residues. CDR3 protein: CAWSVICCGDNEQFF. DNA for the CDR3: TGTGCCTGGAGTGTAATTTGCTGTGGTGACAATGAGCAGTTCTTC. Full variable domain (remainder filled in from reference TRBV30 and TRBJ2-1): SQTIHQWPATLVQPVGSPLSLECTVEGTSNPNLYWYRQAAGRGLQLLFYSVGIGQISSEVPQNLSASRPQDRQFILSSKKLLLSDSGFYLCAWSVICCGDNEQFFGPGTRLTVL.

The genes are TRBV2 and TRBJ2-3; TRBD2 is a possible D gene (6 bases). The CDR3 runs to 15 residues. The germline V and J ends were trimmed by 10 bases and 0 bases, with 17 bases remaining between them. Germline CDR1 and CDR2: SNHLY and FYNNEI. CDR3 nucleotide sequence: TGTGCCACCACCCAGGGACTCGTTAGCACAGATACGCAGTATTTT. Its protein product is CATTQGLVSTDTQYF.

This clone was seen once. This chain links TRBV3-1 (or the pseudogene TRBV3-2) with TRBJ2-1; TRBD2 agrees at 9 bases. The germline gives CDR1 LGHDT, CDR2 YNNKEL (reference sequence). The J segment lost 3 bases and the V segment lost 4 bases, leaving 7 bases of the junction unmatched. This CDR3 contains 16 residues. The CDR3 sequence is CASSPRGGRGYNEQFF. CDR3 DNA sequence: TGTGCCAGCAGCCCGCGGGGGGGCCGGGGCTACAATGAGCAGTTCTTC.

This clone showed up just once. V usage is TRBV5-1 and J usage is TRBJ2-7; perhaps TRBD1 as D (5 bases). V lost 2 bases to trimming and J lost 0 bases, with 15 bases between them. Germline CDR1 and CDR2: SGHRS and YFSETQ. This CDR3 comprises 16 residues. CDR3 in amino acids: CASSFTNRLGSYEQYF. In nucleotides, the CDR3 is TGCGCCAGCAGCTTCACCAACAGGTTGGGCTCCTACGAGCAGTACTTC. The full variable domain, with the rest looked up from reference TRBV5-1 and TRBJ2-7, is KAGVTQTPRYLIKTRGQQVTLSCSPISGHRSVSWYQQTPGQGLQFLFEYFSETQRNKGNFPGRFSGRQFSNSRSEMNVSTLELGDSALYLCASSFTNRLGSYEQYFGPGTRLTVT.

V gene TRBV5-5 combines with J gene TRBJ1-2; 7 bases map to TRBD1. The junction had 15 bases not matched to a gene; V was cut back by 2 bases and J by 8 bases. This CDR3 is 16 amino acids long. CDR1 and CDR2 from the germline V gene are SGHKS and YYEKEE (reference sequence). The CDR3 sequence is CASSLTGASVMRGYTF. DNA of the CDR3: TGTGCCAGCAGCTTAACAGGGGCCTCGGTGATGCGGGGCTACACCTTC.